These T cell receptor beta chains were read from a single sample in a study of T cell changes during pregnancy in multiple sclerosis. Using immunoSEQ multiplex PCR, the repertoire was profiled, and TCRdb retains in-frame clones only, with some absent. Of tens of thousands of clones listed, under 95% were seen once; the top ten hold about 0.21%. The specimen comprised CD4+ T cells from peripheral blood mononuclear cells, sampled in the second trimester of pregnancy. The receptors come from a female donor with multiple sclerosis, enrolled in a pregnancy study. Both conserved end residues are part of each CDR3. The D gene is left open where the match is weak. Only part of the rows carry a size: once, few, many, or a class if the clone is expanded.

v_gene: TRBV30; j_gene: TRBJ1-5; abundance: few; d_gene: NA; CDR3aa: CAWSDGGHQPQHF; CDR3nt: TGTGCCTGGAGTGATGGAGGACATCAGCCCCAGCATTTT
v_gene: TRBV5-6; j_gene: TRBJ2-7; abundance: NA; d_gene: NA; CDR3aa: CASNQGPNEQYF; CDR3nt: TGTGCCAGCAACCAGGGGCCAAACGAGCAGTACTTC
v_gene: TRBV30; j_gene: TRBJ1-1; abundance: few; d_gene: NA; CDR3aa: CACDRAANTEAFF; CDR3nt: TGTGCCTGTGATCGTGCGGCGAACACTGAAGCTTTCTTT
v_gene: TRBV6-1; j_gene: TRBJ2-7; abundance: NA; d_gene: TRBD1; CDR3aa: CASSARQGSGYEQYF; CDR3nt: TGTGCCAGCAGTGCCAGACAGGGTTCGGGGTACGAGCAGTACTTC
v_gene: TRBV7-3; j_gene: TRBJ2-7; abundance: NA; d_gene: NA; CDR3aa: CASSLTYGYEQYF; CDR3nt: TGTGCCAGCAGCTTAACGTACGGCTACGAGCAGTACTTC
v_gene: TRBV27; j_gene: TRBJ2-1; abundance: NA; d_gene: TRBD2; CDR3aa: CASKLAGGQYNEQFF; CDR3nt: TGTGCCAGCAAACTAGCGGGGGGGCAATACAATGAGCAGTTCTTC
v_gene: TRBV7-2; j_gene: TRBJ2-1; abundance: NA; d_gene: TRBD2; CDR3aa: CASSTGLGAYNEQFF; CDR3nt: TGTGCCAGCAGCACGGGACTAGGGGCCTACAATGAGCAGTTCTTC
v_gene: TRBV28; j_gene: TRBJ1-1; abundance: NA; d_gene: TRBD1; CDR3aa: CASSSSDRVGEAFF; CDR3nt: TGTGCCAGCAGTTCCTCGGACAGGGTTGGTGAAGCTTTCTTT
v_gene: TRBV19; j_gene: TRBJ1-2; abundance: NA; d_gene: TRBD1; CDR3aa: CASSSPGGNYGYTF; CDR3nt: TGTGCCAGTAGTAGCCCAGGGGGGAACTATGGCTACACCTTC
v_gene: TRBV2; j_gene: TRBJ1-1; abundance: NA; d_gene: NA; CDR3aa: CASSEDRPQAFF; CDR3nt: TGTGCCAGCAGTGAAGACAGGCCCCAAGCTTTCTTT
v_gene: TRBV10-1; j_gene: TRBJ2-7; abundance: once; d_gene: NA; CDR3aa: CASGGTSTYEQYF; CDR3nt: TGCGCCAGCGGTGGGACTTCAACCTACGAGCAGTACTTC
v_gene: TRBV10-3; j_gene: TRBJ2-3; abundance: NA; d_gene: TRBD1; CDR3aa: CAISEGVGQGSTDTQYF; CDR3nt: TGTGCCATCAGTGAGGGCGTGGGACAGGGGAGCACAGATACGCAGTATTTT
v_gene: TRBV19; j_gene: TRBJ2-1; abundance: NA; d_gene: TRBD2; CDR3aa: CASSPPGLAGGAHEQFF; CDR3nt: TGTGCCAGTAGTCCCCCTGGACTAGCGGGGGGGGCCCATGAGCAGTTCTTC
v_gene: TRBV10-3; j_gene: TRBJ1-2; abundance: NA; d_gene: NA; CDR3aa: CAISEAVALIGYTF; CDR3nt: TGTGCCATCAGTGAGGCGGTGGCCTTAATTGGCTACACCTTC
v_gene: TRBV30; j_gene: TRBJ2-5; abundance: NA; d_gene: NA; CDR3aa: CAWSEFRETQYF; CDR3nt: TGTGCCTGGAGTGAATTCCGGGAGACCCAGTACTTC
v_gene: TRBV30; j_gene: TRBJ1-5; abundance: NA; d_gene: NA; CDR3aa: CAWSGGGPGQPQHF; CDR3nt: TGTGCCTGGAGTGGTGGGGGCCCTGGTCAGCCCCAGCATTTT
v_gene: TRBV5-1; j_gene: TRBJ1-1; abundance: once; d_gene: TRBD1; CDR3aa: CASSLDRAAGTEAFF; CDR3nt: TGCGCCAGCAGCCTGGACAGGGCGGCCGGCACTGAAGCTTTCTTT
v_gene: TRBV21-1; j_gene: TRBJ2-7; abundance: NA; d_gene: NA; CDR3aa: CASSIKVAAEQYF; CDR3nt: TGTGCCAGCAGCATCAAGGTGGCGGCCGAGCAGTACTTC
v_gene: TRBV7-8; j_gene: TRBJ1-4; abundance: NA; d_gene: NA; CDR3aa: CASSLGVNEKLFF; CDR3nt: TGTGCCAGCAGCCTCGGAGTAAATGAAAAACTGTTTTTT
v_gene: TRBV5-6; j_gene: TRBJ1-3; abundance: NA; d_gene: TRBD1; CDR3aa: CASSPLAQGVSGNTIYF; CDR3nt: TGTGCCAGCAGCCCCCTGGCGCAGGGGGTCTCTGGAAACACCATATATTTT
v_gene: TRBV7-3; j_gene: TRBJ2-3; abundance: NA; d_gene: TRBD2; CDR3aa: CASSLRSRGGTDTQYF; CDR3nt: TGTGCCAGCAGCTTAAGATCCCGGGGGGGCACAGATACGCAGTATTTT
v_gene: TRBV6-5; j_gene: TRBJ1-1; abundance: NA; d_gene: NA; CDR3aa: CASSQYSGTEAFF; CDR3nt: TGTGCCAGCAGCCAATACAGCGGGACTGAAGCTTTCTTT
v_gene: TRBV15; j_gene: TRBJ2-3; abundance: NA; d_gene: TRBD1; CDR3aa: CATSRGYTGVLGTDTQYF; CDR3nt: TGTGCCACCAGCAGAGGTTATACAGGGGTTTTGGGCACAGATACGCAGTATTTT
v_gene: TRBV9; j_gene: TRBJ1-5; abundance: NA; d_gene: NA; CDR3aa: CASSVDSGGKPQHF; CDR3nt: TGTGCCAGCAGCGTAGACTCTGGGGGGAAGCCCCAGCATTTT
v_gene: TRBV5-5; j_gene: TRBJ1-1; abundance: NA; d_gene: NA; CDR3aa: CASSSGGSEAFF; CDR3nt: TGTGCCAGCAGCTCCGGGGGGTCTGAAGCTTTCTTT
v_gene: TRBV10-1; j_gene: TRBJ1-5; abundance: NA; d_gene: NA; CDR3aa: CASSESKWGGASNQPQHF; CDR3nt: TGCGCCAGCAGTGAGTCGAAATGGGGCGGCGCTAGCAATCAGCCCCAGCATTTT
v_gene: TRBV28; j_gene: TRBJ1-2; abundance: NA; d_gene: NA; CDR3aa: CASSYTGQSLYGYTF; CDR3nt: TGTGCCAGCAGTTATACTGGACAGAGCCTCTATGGCTACACCTTC
v_gene: TRBV19; j_gene: TRBJ2-3; abundance: once; d_gene: TRBD1; CDR3aa: CATELRQGRTDTQYF; CDR3nt: TGTGCCACCGAGTTAAGACAGGGGCGGACAGATACGCAGTATTTT
v_gene: TRBV6-4; j_gene: TRBJ2-7; abundance: NA; d_gene: NA; CDR3aa: CASIEDEQYF; CDR3nt: TGTGCCAGCATCGAGGACGAGCAGTACTTC